Below are 14 T cell receptor beta chains sequenced from a single sample in a study of cytomegalovirus exposure and HLA in healthy donors. The PCR ran on 60 Vbeta and 13 Jbeta primers. Sequenced by immunoSEQ multiplex PCR; TCRdb stores in-frame clones only, minus some. The sample has around 55,000 clones, roughly 74% seen once. Sequences were obtained from PBMCs. Receptors originate from a man aged 35 to 55 in good health and CMV-seropositive.

The chain joins TRBV2 to TRBJ2-7; 8 nucleotides match TRBD1. V lost 7 bases to trimming and J lost 9 bases; unmatched junction nucleotides: 8. The V gene's germline CDR1 is SNHLY and CDR2 FYNNEI. The CDR3 has 12 amino acids. Written as DNA, the CDR3 is TGTGCCAGCACCTGGACAGGGACGGCGCAGTACTTC. Translating it yields CASTWTGTAQYF.

The rearrangement joins TRBV4-3 to TRBJ2-2; 12 nucleotides agree with TRBD2. The CDR3 runs to 16 residues. Trimming at V came to 4 bases and at J to 6 bases, leaving 6 bases not matched to a gene. In germline, CDR1 is LGHNA, CDR2 YSLEER. CDR3 nucleotide sequence: TGCGCCAGCAGCCGGGCTAGCGGGGGGGCCTCCGGGGAGCTGTTTTTT. Translation gives CASSRASGGASGELFF.

V usage is TRBV5-6 and J usage is TRBJ1-2; tentatively, D is TRBD1 (6 bases). The germline V gene has CDR1 SGHDT and CDR2 YYEEEE. With 1 base removed from V and 4 bases from J, the gap between germline ends came to 23 bases. This CDR3 is 18 amino acids long. This CDR3 reads CASSLSSGGQALVYGYTF. Written as DNA, the CDR3 is TGTGCCAGCAGCTTGAGTAGCGGGGGACAAGCTTTGGTCTATGGCTACACCTTC. The entire variable domain, with the rest obtained from reference TRBV5-6 and TRBJ1-2, is as follows: DAGVTQSPTHLIKTRGQQVTLRCSPKSGHDTVSWYQQALGQGPQFIFQYYEEEERQRGNFPDRFSGHQFPNYSSELNVNALLLGDSALYLCASSLSSGGQALVYGYTFGSGTRLTVV.

The chain uses TRBV9 and TRBJ1-4; tentative D call: TRBD1 (6 bases). The germline V and J ends were trimmed by 4 bases and 0 bases, with 10 bases remaining between them. The CDR3 extends over 15 amino acids. Germline assignment: CDR1 SGDLS and CDR2 YYNGEE. CDR3 in amino acids: CASSPRGSTNEKLFF. CDR3 DNA: TGTGCCAGCAGCCCGAGGGGGTCAACTAATGAAAAACTGTTTTTT.

The J gene is TRBJ2-2, the V gene TRBV5-1, with D perhaps TRBD2 (5 bases). V was pared by 0 bases and J by 5 bases, with 8 bases between. Germline-derived CDR1 and CDR2 are SGHRS and YFSETQ. This CDR3 region has 14 residues. For the CDR3, the DNA is TGCGCCAGCAGCTTGGGCCGGGGAACCGGGGAGCTGTTTTTT. It translates to CASSLGRGTGELFF.

The genes are TRBV5-8 and TRBJ2-7; 9 bases line up with TRBD1. Germline V CDR1 and CDR2: SGHTS, YDEGEE. The CDR3 length is 15 residues. V trimming: 4 bases; J trimming: 2 bases; junction bases outside the gene matches: 7. The CDR3 DNA reads as TGTGCCAGCAGCGATACAGGGGGCCCTACCTACGAGCAGTACTTC. Protein sequence: CASSDTGGPTYEQYF.

The J gene is TRBJ2-5, the V gene TRBV5-4, with 9 bases that match TRBD2. CDR3 length: 15 amino acids. V lost 4 bases, J lost 4 bases, and 8 bases stayed unmatched. Germline assignment: CDR1 SGHNT and CDR2 YYREEE (reference sequence). The CDR3 nucleotides read TGTGCCAGCAGCAGACCGGGACTAGCTGGAGAGACCCAGTACTTC. Amino acids: CASSRPGLAGETQYF.

The chain uses TRBV5-4 and TRBJ1-2; 10 bases are a match to TRBD1. With V trimmed by 4 bases and J by 1 base, 1 base remained unmatched. CDR1 and CDR2 (germline): SGHNT, YYREEE (reference sequence). The CDR3 has 14 residues. This CDR3 reads CASSRTGGNYGYTF. The CDR3 DNA sequence: TGTGCCAGCAGCCGGACAGGGGGTAACTATGGCTACACCTTC.

This chain links TRBV7-3 with TRBJ2-1; weak D call: TRBD2 (5 bases). The germline CDR1 and CDR2 sequences are SGHTA and FQGTGA. The CDR3 runs 14 residues. V lost 5 bases and J 9 bases, leaving 17 bases between the germline ends. In nucleotides, the CDR3 is TGTGCCAGCAGCCTAGAGCCCGGGGTCACTGAGCAGTTCTTC. Its translation is CASSLEPGVTEQFF.

The chain links TRBV5-1 to TRBJ2-7, with D unclear. This CDR3 contains 15 residues. The V gene lost 3 bases and the J gene lost 1 base, with 14 bases spanning the gap. Germline assignment: CDR1 SGHRS and CDR2 YFSETQ. The CDR3 DNA reads TGCGCCAGCAGCTCTGTGGGCTATCCATCCTACGAGCAGTACTTC. It specifies CASSSVGYPSYEQYF.

The rearrangement links TRBV11-1 to TRBJ2-4; D is perhaps TRBD2 (6 bases). Between the trimmed V and J ends, which lost 0 bases and 3 bases, there was a span of 9 bases. There are 15 residues in the CDR3. Per germline, CDR1 SGHAT and CDR2 FQDESV (reference sequence). As DNA, the CDR3 is TGTGCCAGCAGCTTAGCCGGGAGAGGCAAAAACATTCAGTACTTC. The encoded protein is CASSLAGRGKNIQYF. The whole variable domain, filled in from reference TRBV11-1 and TRBJ2-4, reads EAEVAQSPRYKITEKSQAVAFWCDPISGHATLYWYRQILGQGPELLVQFQDESVVDDSQLPKDRFSAERLKGVDSTLKIQPAELGDSAMYLCASSLAGRGKNIQYFGAGTRLSVL.

CDR3 in DNA: TGTGCCAGCAGCTTGGAAGTGACGCGGGGTGCTGGAAACACCATATATTTT. The encoded protein is CASSLEVTRGAGNTIYF. The chain combines TRBV5-6 with TRBJ1-3, with D hard to call. From germline, CDR1 is SGHDT and CDR2 YYEEEE. The CDR3 has 17 residues. Trimming pared 0 bases from V and 2 bases from J, leaving 15 bases between.

DNA of the CDR3: TGTGCCAGCAGTTCCTACTATGGCTACACCTTC. Its translation: CASSSYYGYTF. The rearrangement uses TRBV6-5 and TRBJ1-2; D gene ambiguous. CDR1 and CDR2 from the germline V gene are MNHEY and SVGAGI. CDR3 size: 11 residues. V was shortened by 4 bases and J by 3 bases, with 3 bases between the two germline ends.

The chain has TRBV25-1 and TRBJ2-5; D possibly corresponds to TRBD1 (7 bases). Trimming cost V 0 bases and J 2 bases, with 13 bases left between them. This CDR3 has 16 amino acids. Germline V gives CDR1 MGHDK, CDR2 SYGVNS. This CDR3 reads CASSEYGGTDQETQYF. DNA for the CDR3: TGTGCCAGCAGTGAATATGGGGGGACAGATCAAGAGACCCAGTACTTC.